The 13 T cell receptor beta chains reported below all come from one sample, sequenced in a study of response to subunit inactivated influenza vaccine. TCRdb processed the RT-PCR reads anew with MiXCR; each CDR3 protein has one entry. The table has about 170,000 distinct CDR3 sequences, about 10% seen once. Sequenced here: CD8+ T cells sorted from PBMCs, sampled about 24 months after vaccination. These receptors were obtained from a man aged 45-69 years who received an inactivated influenza vaccine.

This clonotype was counted ten times or more. The V call is TRBV11-2, the J call TRBJ2-3, with 11 bases fitting TRBD2. The V gene's germline CDR1 is SGHAT and CDR2 FQNNGV. CDR3 size: 16 residues. The ends lost 6 bases at V and 2 bases at J; junction bases unmatched: 7. The CDR3 DNA sequence: TGTGCCAGCAGTATAGCGGGGGGGTTCTCCACAGATACGCAGTATTTT. Its translation is CASSIAGGFSTDTQYF.

This chain connects TRBV2 to TRBJ2-5, with D perhaps matching TRBD1 or TRBD2 (5 bases each). The CDR3 loop spans 17 amino acids. V dropped 7 bases and J dropped 0 bases, with 21 bases sitting between them. Germline V lookup: CDR1 SNHLY, CDR2 FYNNEI. The CDR3 spells CASTPLGPTKYQETQYF. CDR3 coding DNA: TGTGCCAGCACCCCTCTGGGACCGACTAAGTACCAAGAGACCCAGTACTTC.

The genes are TRBV28 and TRBJ2-5, with TRBD2 identical over 13 bases. There are 15 residues in the CDR3. With V trimmed by 6 bases and J by 3 bases, 4 bases remained unmatched. From germline, CDR1 is MDHEN and CDR2 SYDVKM. The CDR3 DNA reads TGTGCCAGCAGCCCCGGGACTAGCGGGGAAGAGACCCAGTACTTC. Its protein is CASSPGTSGEETQYF.

V usage is TRBV7-8 and J usage is TRBJ2-5, with D hard to call. Germline-derived CDR1 and CDR2 are SGHVS and FQNEAQ. Trimming left V 1 base short and J 4 bases short, with 10 bases between. The CDR3 sequence is 14 residues long. CDR3 sequence (DNA): TGTGCCAGCAGCTTAGGGAATTATGGAGAGACCCAGTACTTC. This gives the protein CASSLGNYGETQYF.

This clonotype was recorded a few times. The DNA for the CDR3 is TGCAGTGCTAGAGATGGCGGTGGGACCTACGAGCAGTACTTC. Translated: CSARDGGGTYEQYF. The chain carries TRBV20-1 and TRBJ2-7; unclear D gene. Trimming removed 0 bases at V and 2 bases at J, with 11 bases between. This CDR3 has 14 residues. Germline-derived CDR1 and CDR2 are DFQATT and SNEGSKA (reference sequence).

V is TRBV28 and J is TRBJ2-2; D ambiguous. Trimming left V 3 bases short and J 7 bases short, with 15 bases between. The CDR3 loop spans 15 amino acids. Per germline, CDR1 MDHEN and CDR2 SYDVKM. The CDR3, as DNA: TGTGCCAGCAGTTTCCTCTCGGACGGTGTCGGGGAGCTGTTTTTT. Its translation is CASSFLSDGVGELFF.

The rearrangement links TRBV13 to TRBJ1-2, with D hard to call. The V gene lost 4 bases and the J gene lost 2 bases, with 17 bases spanning the gap. Germline CDR1 PRHDT, CDR2 FYEKMQ (reference sequence). There are 16 residues in the CDR3. DNA for the CDR3: TGTGCCAGCAGCTCGGGCTTGAAGGGCGGAAACTATGGCTACACCTTC. It yields the protein CASSSGLKGGNYGYTF. The variable domain in full, with the rest retrieved from reference TRBV13 and TRBJ1-2, is AAGVIQSPRHLIKEKRETATLKCYPIPRHDTVYWYQQGPGQDPQFLISFYEKMQSDKGSIPDRFSAQQFSDYHSELNMSSLELGDSALYFCASSSGLKGGNYGYTFGSGTRLTVV.

The chain has TRBV5-1 and TRBJ2-7; D is undetermined. The CDR3 covers 13 residues. Germline values: CDR1 SGHRS, CDR2 YFSETQ. V lost 3 bases and J lost 6, with 13 bases in between. The CDR3 sequence: CASSYDLSREQYF. The CDR3 coding sequence is TGCGCCAGCAGCTACGACCTAAGTCGCGAGCAGTACTTC.

The genes are TRBV30 and TRBJ1-1; D is unclear. The CDR3 totals 12 residues. Trimming left V 3 bases short and J 3 bases short, with 8 bases between. The V gene's germline CDR1 is GTSNPN and CDR2 SVGIG (reference sequence). CDR3: CAWSPAYTEAFF. CDR3 sequence (DNA): TGTGCCTGGAGCCCGGCGTACACTGAAGCTTTCTTT. Variable domain in full (rest from reference TRBV30 and TRBJ1-1): SQTIHQWPATLVQPVGSPLSLECTVEGTSNPNLYWYRQAAGRGLQLLFYSVGIGQISSEVPQNLSASRPQDRQFILSSKKLLLSDSGFYLCAWSPAYTEAFFGQGTRLTVV.

The chain couples TRBV28 to TRBJ2-7; the match to TRBD2 covers 9 bases. The CDR3 length is 16 residues. Per the germline V gene, CDR1 is MDHEN and CDR2 is SYDVKM. V dropped 6 bases and J dropped 2; count of bases not matched to a gene: 11. The CDR3 DNA follows: TGTGCCAGCAGCCCTACCTCCATAGCGGGAGCCTACGAGCAGTACTTC. Residues: CASSPTSIAGAYEQYF. The variable domain in full, with the rest retrieved from reference TRBV28 and TRBJ2-7, is DVKVTQSSRYLVKRTGEKVFLECVQDMDHENMFWYRQDPGLGLRLIYFSYDVKMKEKGDIPEGYSVSREKKERFSLILESASTNQTSMYLCASSPTSIAGAYEQYFGPGTRLTVT.

Comments on this clonotype: At one end, the junction sequence differs from germline, possibly due to a read error. The chain employs TRBV7-7 and TRBJ2-5; no definite D call. The length of the CDR3 is 13 residues. CDR1 SSHAT and CDR2 FNYEAQ come from the germline V gene (reference sequence). As DNA, the CDR3 is TGTGCTAGCAGCCAACACGTACAAGAGACCCAGTACTTC. Its translation is CASSQHVQETQYF.

This clonotype showed up many times. This chain connects TRBV15 to TRBJ2-1; D is perhaps TRBD1 (5 bases). Looked up from germline, CDR1 is LNHNV and CDR2 is YYDKDF (reference sequence). The CDR3 is made up of 15 amino acids. The V and J ends lost 1 base and 8 bases respectively, with 15 bases between them. Written as DNA, the CDR3 is TGTGCCACCAGCAGAGCAGGGAATATAGGCGATGAGCAGTTCTTC. As protein: CATSRAGNIGDEQFF. The variable domain in full, with the rest retrieved from reference TRBV15 and TRBJ2-1, is DAMVIQNPRYQVTQFGKPVTLSCSQTLNHNVMYWYQQKSSQAPKLLFHYYDKDFNNEADTPDNFQSRRPNTSFCFLDIRSPGLGDTAMYLCATSRAGNIGDEQFFGPGTRLTVL.

This chain links TRBV4-3 with TRBJ1-1; D remains ambiguous. Germline lookup yields CDR1 LGHNA and CDR2 YSLEER. The CDR3 has 15 amino acids. The V end lost 0 bases, the J end lost 5 bases, and 13 bases lay between the germline ends. The DNA of the CDR3 is TGCGCCAGCAGCCAAGATATCGGGATAGGGACTGAAGCTTTCTTT. Translation: CASSQDIGIGTEAFF.